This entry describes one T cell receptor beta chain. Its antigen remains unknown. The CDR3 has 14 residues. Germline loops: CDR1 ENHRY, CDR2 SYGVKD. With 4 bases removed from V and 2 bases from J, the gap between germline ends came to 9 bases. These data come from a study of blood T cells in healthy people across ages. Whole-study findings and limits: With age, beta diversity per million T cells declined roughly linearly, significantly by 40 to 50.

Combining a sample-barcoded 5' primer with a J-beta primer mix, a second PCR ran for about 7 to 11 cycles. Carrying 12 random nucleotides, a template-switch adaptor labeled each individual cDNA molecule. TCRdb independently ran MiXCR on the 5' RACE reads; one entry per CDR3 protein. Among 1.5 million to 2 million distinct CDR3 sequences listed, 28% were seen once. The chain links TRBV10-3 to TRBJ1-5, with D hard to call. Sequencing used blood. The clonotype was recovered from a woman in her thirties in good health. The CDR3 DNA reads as TGTGCCATCAGTGGAGGATCTGGCAATCAGCCCCAGCATTTT. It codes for CAISGGSGNQPQHF.